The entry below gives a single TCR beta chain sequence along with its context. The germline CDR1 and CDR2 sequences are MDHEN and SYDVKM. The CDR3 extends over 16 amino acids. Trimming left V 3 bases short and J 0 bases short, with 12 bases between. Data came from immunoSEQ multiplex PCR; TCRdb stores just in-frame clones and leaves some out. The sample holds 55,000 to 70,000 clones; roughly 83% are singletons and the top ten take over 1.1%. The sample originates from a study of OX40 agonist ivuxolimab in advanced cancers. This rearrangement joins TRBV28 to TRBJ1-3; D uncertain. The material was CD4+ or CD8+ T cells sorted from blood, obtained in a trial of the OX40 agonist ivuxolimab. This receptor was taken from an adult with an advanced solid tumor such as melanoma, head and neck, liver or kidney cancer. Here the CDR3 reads CASSFNEHPSGNTIYF. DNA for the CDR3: TGTGCCAGCAGTTTTAATGAGCATCCCTCTGGAAACACCATATATTTT.